This T cell receptor beta chain was identified in a study of blood T cell repertoires in COVID-19. Generated by immunoSEQ multiplex PCR, the TCRdb table keeps only in-frame clones and is missing some. The sample contains approximately 270,000 clones, around 85% of which appear only once. The CDR3 consists of 14 residues. The V end lost 1 base, the J end lost 7 bases, and 11 bases lay between the germline ends. Germline lookup yields CDR1 LGHNA and CDR2 YNFKEQ. V gene TRBV4-2 combines with J gene TRBJ2-1, with D uncertain. This clonotype was obtained from an older woman with acute or convalescent COVID-19. The sample taken for sequencing was peripheral blood. CDR3 region: CASSQVASGNEQFF. CDR3 coding DNA: TGTGCCAGCAGCCAAGTCGCTAGTGGGAATGAGCAGTTCTTC.